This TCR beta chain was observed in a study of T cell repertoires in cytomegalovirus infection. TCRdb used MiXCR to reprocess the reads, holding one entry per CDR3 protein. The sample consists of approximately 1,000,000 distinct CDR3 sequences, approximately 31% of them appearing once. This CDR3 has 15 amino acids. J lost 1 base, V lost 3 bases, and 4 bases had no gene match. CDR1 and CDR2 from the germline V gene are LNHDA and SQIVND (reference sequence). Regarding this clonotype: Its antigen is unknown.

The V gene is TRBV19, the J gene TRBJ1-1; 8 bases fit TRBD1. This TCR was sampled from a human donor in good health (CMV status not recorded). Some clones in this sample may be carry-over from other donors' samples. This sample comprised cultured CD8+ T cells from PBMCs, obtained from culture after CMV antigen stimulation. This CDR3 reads CASSIQGARNTEAFF. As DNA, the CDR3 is TGTGCCAGTAGTATTCAGGGGGCGCGGAACACTGAAGCTTTCTTT.